This T cell receptor (beta chain) was observed in a study of control samples from healthy donors and cancer patients. This clone was picked up a small number of times. This CDR3 is also generated by other DNA sequences in the sample. Clones were read by immunoSEQ multiplex PCR, and TCRdb kept only the in-frame ones, dropping some. The sample yields roughly 130,000 clones, approximately 90% seen once. Germline CDR1 and CDR2: LNHDA and SQIVND (reference sequence). CDR3 length equals 14 residues. Trimming left V 4 bases short and J 7 bases short, with 14 bases between. The source of this sequence is a man younger than 35 in good health. Sequencing was done on a sample of blood. The rearrangement uses TRBV19 and TRBJ1-5; possible D gene TRBD1, 5 bases. CDR3 residues: CASSTGQGWQPQHF. The CDR3 DNA reads as TGTGCCAGTAGTACCGGACAAGGCTGGCAGCCCCAGCATTTT. Based on the CDR3 plus reference TRBV19 and TRBJ1-5, the full variable domain is DGGITQSPKYLFRKEGQNVTLSCEQNLNHDAMYWYRQDPGQGLRLIYYSQIVNDFQKGDIAEGYSVSREKKESFPLTVTSAQKNPTAFYLCASSTGQGWQPQHFGDGTRLSIL.